This entry lists 20 T cell receptor beta chains sequenced from one sample in a study of identical twins. TCRdb used MiXCR to reprocess the 5' RACE reads, holding one entry per CDR3 protein. Counted here are more than 200,000 distinct CDR3 sequences, approximately 9% occurring once; the ten biggest clones make up roughly 5%. The source material was memory (CD45RO+) T cells sorted from blood. Source of these receptors: a woman aged 18-30 years in good health.

The V call is TRBV18, the J call TRBJ2-1; D may match TRBD1 or TRBD2 (7 bases each). In germline, CDR1 is KGHSH, CDR2 LQKENI. The CDR3 contains 15 residues. The germline V and J ends were trimmed by 4 bases and 7 bases, with 17 bases remaining between them. The CDR3 DNA reads as TGTGCCAGCTCACTAACCGGGACAGCGGGAAATGAGCAGTTCTTC. Translating gives CASSLTGTAGNEQFF.

This chain links TRBV20-1 with TRBJ1-2; tentatively, D is TRBD1 (6 bases). Between the trimmed V and J ends, which lost 7 bases and 5 bases, there was a span of 23 bases. Germline CDR1 DFQATT, CDR2 SNEGSKA (reference sequence). CDR3 length equals 15 residues. CDR3 sequence: CSGEETRKQGYGYTF. The CDR3 DNA sequence: TGCAGTGGGGAGGAGACAAGGAAACAGGGATATGGCTACACCTTC.

This clonotype showed up just a few times. This rearrangement joins TRBV4-3 to TRBJ1-6, with D possibly TRBD1 on 5 matching bases. CDR1 LGHNA and CDR2 YSLEER come from the germline V gene. The V end lost 0 bases, the J end lost 6 bases, and 21 bases lay between the germline ends. This CDR3 spans 19 amino acids. For the CDR3, the DNA is TGCGCCAGCAGCCAAGATTTTGTGGGGGTGTCGACAAGTAATTCACCCCTCCACTTT. It specifies CASSQDFVGVSTSNSPLHF.

The chain combines TRBV9 with TRBJ2-3; D not resolved. Trimming took off 0 bases at V and 4 bases at J, with 3 bases between the two ends. This CDR3 is 12 amino acids long. Germline V lookup: CDR1 SGDLS, CDR2 YYNGEE. For the CDR3, the DNA is TGTGCCAGCAGCGTAGAGGCAGATACGCAGTATTTT. This encodes CASSVEADTQYF.

The V call is TRBV5-1, the J call TRBJ1-1; D call uncertain. The CDR3 sequence is 16 residues long. V lost 4 bases to trimming and J lost 1 base, with 17 bases between them. Germline values: CDR1 SGHRS, CDR2 YFSETQ. CDR3 sequence reads: CASSLLGSRPNTEAFF. For the CDR3, the DNA is TGCGCCAGCAGCCTTCTAGGGAGCAGGCCGAACACTGAAGCTTTCTTT.

The table lists this clonotype with a few counts. V and J are TRBV5-1 and TRBJ2-3; D is unclear. V lost 5 bases and J 1 base, leaving 8 bases between the germline ends. Germline V gene lookup returns CDR1 SGHRS and CDR2 YFSETQ. CDR3 length: 13 residues. This CDR3 is CASSYLGTDTQYF. As DNA, the CDR3 is TGCGCCAGCAGTTACCTGGGCACAGATACGCAGTATTTT.

V and J are TRBV19 and TRBJ1-1, with D unresolved. V was pared by 4 bases and J by 0 bases, with 6 bases between. The CDR3 loop spans 13 amino acids. Germline assignment: CDR1 LNHDA and CDR2 SQIVND (reference sequence). The CDR3 nucleotides are TGTGCCAGTAGTACTAGAGTGAACACTGAAGCTTTCTTT. Translating it yields CASSTRVNTEAFF.

This clonotype turned up a few times. The chain carries TRBV19 and TRBJ2-3; tentatively, D is TRBD1 or TRBD2 (5 bases each). CDR1 LNHDA and CDR2 SQIVND come from the germline V gene (reference sequence). The V and J ends lost 4 bases and 4 bases respectively, with 18 bases between them. The CDR3 runs 16 residues. The CDR3 DNA is TGTGCCAGTAGTACCACACCGGGGCTGGGCCCAGATACGCAGTATTTT. Amino acids: CASSTTPGLGPDTQYF. The entire variable domain, with the rest obtained from reference TRBV19 and TRBJ2-3, is as follows: DGGITQSPKYLFRKEGQNVTLSCEQNLNHDAMYWYRQDPGQGLRLIYYSQIVNDFQKGDIAEGYSVSREKKESFPLTVTSAQKNPTAFYLCASSTTPGLGPDTQYFGPGTRLTVL.

The rearrangement joins TRBV20-1 to TRBJ1-5; no reliable D call. The V end lost 4 bases, the J end lost 3 bases, and 13 bases lay between the germline ends. CDR1 DFQATT and CDR2 SNEGSKA come from the germline V gene (reference sequence). The CDR3 runs to 14 residues. The CDR3 coding sequence is TGCAGTGCTACATTTGGGGATCACAATCAGCCCCAGCATTTT. Translated: CSATFGDHNQPQHF.

The sample holds many counts of this clonotype. This chain joins TRBV20-1 and TRBJ2-3; D not resolved. V lost 3 bases to trimming and J lost 2 bases, with 6 bases between them. The CDR3 is 12 amino acids. Germline values: CDR1 DFQATT, CDR2 SNEGSKA (reference sequence). CDR3 sequence reads: CSASRATDTQYF. Written as DNA, the CDR3 is TGCAGTGCTAGCCGGGCCACAGATACGCAGTATTTT.

This clonotype was seen more than once but under ten times. The CDR3 nucleotides are TGTGCTTCAACCAATAGCGGTAACACCGGGGAGCTGTTTTTT. Translating gives CASTNSGNTGELFF. The chain carries TRBV6-2 or TRBV6-3 and TRBJ2-2; D perhaps matches TRBD2 (6 bases). From germline, CDR1 is MNHEY and CDR2 SVGEGT. The CDR3 covers 14 residues.

This sequence joins TRBV14 and TRBJ2-7; 11 nucleotides agree with TRBD1. The CDR3 has 16 residues. Germline V CDR1 and CDR2: SGHDN, FVKESK. V lost 4 bases to trimming and J lost 2 bases; unmatched junction nucleotides: 7. The CDR3 reads CASSRGGQGATYEQYF. The CDR3, as DNA: TGTGCCAGCAGCCGCGGAGGACAGGGGGCTACCTACGAGCAGTACTTC.

Many counts were recorded for this clonotype. The rearrangement uses TRBV4-3 and TRBJ2-3; no clear D. Germline assignment: CDR1 LGHNA and CDR2 YSLEER. The V end lost 0 bases, the J end lost 0 bases, and 4 bases lay between the germline ends. This CDR3 has 14 residues. The CDR3 DNA sequence: TGCGCCAGCAGCCAAGATTACAGCACAGATACGCAGTATTTT. Amino acids: CASSQDYSTDTQYF.

The chain links TRBV20-1 to TRBJ1-3, with a possible D match to TRBD1 (5 bases). Trimming pared 5 bases from V and 4 bases from J, leaving 12 bases between. Germline V CDR1 and CDR2: DFQATT, SNEGSKA (reference sequence). The CDR3 has 13 amino acids. CDR3: CSAGGAAGNTIYF. CDR3 DNA sequence: TGCAGTGCTGGAGGGGCGGCAGGAAACACCATATATTTT.

This clonotype was picked up many times. The V call is TRBV5-4, the J call TRBJ1-1; D call uncertain. Per the germline V gene, CDR1 is SGHNT and CDR2 is YYREEE (reference sequence). The CDR3 covers 14 residues. V dropped 1 base and J dropped 2 bases, with 9 bases sitting between them. CDR3 region: CASSLRRGNTEAFF. As DNA, the CDR3 is TGTGCCAGCAGCTTGCGTCGGGGAAACACTGAAGCTTTCTTT. Full variable domain (outside the CDR3, taken from reference TRBV5-4 and TRBJ1-1): ETGVTQSPTHLIKTRGQQVTLRCSSQSGHNTVSWYQQALGQGPQFIFQYYREEENGRGNFPPRFSGLQFPNYSSELNVNALELDDSALYLCASSLRRGNTEAFFGQGTRLTVV.

The chain is built from TRBV7-3 and TRBJ2-1, with 8 positions matching TRBD2. Germline V gene sequence: CDR1 SGHTA, CDR2 FQGTGA. The CDR3 spans 15 residues. V gave up 5 bases and J gave up 9 bases; unmatched junction bases: 12. This chain's CDR3 is CASSPSGGGPVEQFF. The CDR3 DNA reads as TGTGCCAGCAGCCCAAGCGGGGGAGGGCCCGTTGAGCAGTTCTTC.

This clonotype was recorded a few times. The V and J genes are TRBV9 and TRBJ1-2; D is unclear. Germline loops: CDR1 SGDLS, CDR2 YYNGEE. The CDR3 runs 14 residues. Deletions cut 0 bases from V and 8 bases from J, with 14 bases between. This CDR3 is CASSVEAGFVGYTF. The CDR3 DNA follows: TGTGCCAGCAGCGTAGAGGCGGGATTCGTAGGCTACACCTTC. Supplemented by reference TRBV9 and TRBJ1-2, the full variable domain reads DSGVTQTPKHLITATGQRVTLRCSPRSGDLSVYWYQQSLDQGLQFLIQYYNGEERAKGNILERFSAQQFPDLHSELNLSSLELGDSALYFCASSVEAGFVGYTFGSGTRLTVV.

Worth noting for this clonotype: Being one base from a much bigger clone, this may be a read error. CDR3 sequence (DNA): TGTGCCAGCAGCCCCGGCCAGGGGGAATTCGGGACCCAGTACTTC. Its translation is CASSPGQGEFGTQYF. V usage is TRBV11-2 and J usage is TRBJ2-5, with 7 nucleotides matching TRBD1. V shed 5 bases and J 7 bases; nucleotides not matched to a gene: 13. CDR3 length: 15 amino acids. The germline CDR1 and CDR2 sequences are SGHAT and FQNNGV.

This clonotype was counted only a few times. The J gene is TRBJ1-6, the V gene TRBV5-1; no definite D call. CDR3 length: 15 amino acids. Germline V gene data show CDR1 as SGHRS and CDR2 as YFSETQ. Trimming removed 0 bases from V and 10 bases from J, with 14 bases in between. CDR3 in amino acids: CASSLEPLYNSPLHF. CDR3 in DNA: TGCGCCAGCAGCTTGGAGCCCCTATACAACTCACCCCTCCACTTT.

In its sample, this clonotype was seen many times. The chain combines TRBV7-9 with TRBJ1-4, with TRBD1 matching 11 bases. From germline, CDR1 is SEHNR and CDR2 FQNEAQ (reference sequence). The CDR3 covers 14 residues. V gave up 5 bases and J gave up 7 bases; unmatched junction bases: 3. CDR3 protein: CASSAGTGGEKLFF. Written as DNA, the CDR3 is TGTGCCAGCAGCGCGGGGACAGGGGGTGAAAAACTGTTTTTT.